These T cell receptor beta chains were read from a single sample in a study of CD8+CD57+ T cells in acquired aplastic anemia. TCRdb fed the reads into MiXCR, producing one record per CDR3 protein. The sample carries approximately 180,000 distinct CDR3 sequences, roughly 65% recorded once. Sequenced sample: sorted CD4+, CD8+, or CD8+CD57+ T cells (not recorded which) from PBMCs. The receptors were sampled from a human donor with aplastic anemia. CDR3s include the opening cysteine and the closing phenylalanine or tryptophan. The order of the fields is J gene, D gene, V gene, clone size, CDR3 protein, CDR3 DNA. D genes are given only for firm matches. Only part of the rows carry a size: once, few, many, or a class if the clone is expanded.

j_gene: TRBJ2-7; d_gene: .; v_gene: TRBV6-1; abundance: .; CDR3aa: CASSERGREQYF; CDR3nt: TGTGCCAGCAGTGAACGGGGAAGGGAGCAGTACTTC
j_gene: TRBJ1-1; d_gene: .; v_gene: TRBV10-3; abundance: .; CDR3aa: CAISSGVGSETEAFF; CDR3nt: TGTGCCATCAGCTCAGGGGTTGGGTCGGAGACTGAAGCTTTCTTT
j_gene: TRBJ1-3; d_gene: .; v_gene: TRBV19; abundance: many; CDR3aa: CASSLNLGSGNTIYF; CDR3nt: TGTGCCAGTAGTCTCAACCTCGGCTCTGGAAACACCATATATTTT
j_gene: TRBJ1-3; d_gene: .; v_gene: TRBV10-3; abundance: once; CDR3aa: CAISEDRNTIYF; CDR3nt: TGTGCCATCAGTGAGGATCGAAACACCATATATTTT
j_gene: TRBJ1-2; d_gene: .; v_gene: TRBV15; abundance: .; CDR3aa: CATSSTGLHYGYTF; CDR3nt: TGTGCCACCAGCAGCACAGGGCTCCACTATGGCTACACCTTC
j_gene: TRBJ1-6; d_gene: .; v_gene: TRBV10-3; abundance: .; CDR3aa: CAISDRTAGNSPLHF; CDR3nt: TGTGCCATCAGTGATCGGACAGCAGGAAATTCACCCCTTCACTTT
j_gene: TRBJ1-2; d_gene: TRBD1; v_gene: TRBV10-3; abundance: once; CDR3aa: CAVGTGDGYTF; CDR3nt: TGTGCCGTAGGGACAGGGGATGGCTACACCTTC
j_gene: TRBJ2-7; d_gene: TRBD1; v_gene: TRBV20-1; abundance: .; CDR3aa: CSALGGAGSTYEQYF; CDR3nt: TGCAGTGCCCTAGGGGGCGCAGGGTCCACCTACGAGCAGTACTTC
j_gene: TRBJ2-2; d_gene: .; v_gene: TRBV5-4; abundance: .; CDR3aa: CASSLAEMGGELFF; CDR3nt: TGTGCCAGCAGCTTGGCTGAGATGGGCGGGGAGCTGTTTTTT
j_gene: TRBJ2-1; d_gene: .; v_gene: TRBV7-9; abundance: .; CDR3aa: CASSLRLESYNEQFF; CDR3nt: TGTGCCAGCAGCTTACGCCTAGAGTCCTACAATGAGCAGTTCTTC
j_gene: TRBJ2-2; d_gene: TRBD1; v_gene: TRBV10-3; abundance: .; CDR3aa: CAIRGQGRATGELFF; CDR3nt: TGTGCCATCAGGGGACAGGGAAGAGCTACCGGGGAGCTGTTTTTT
j_gene: TRBJ1-5; d_gene: .; v_gene: TRBV6-2/TRBV6-3; abundance: few; CDR3aa: CASSVSGDRNQPQHF; CDR3nt: TGTGCCAGCAGCGTTTCGGGGGATCGGAATCAGCCCCAGCATTTT
j_gene: TRBJ2-3; d_gene: .; v_gene: TRBV5-6; abundance: .; CDR3aa: CASSLGPADTQYF; CDR3nt: TGTGCCAGCAGCTTAGGTCCCGCAGATACGCAGTATTTT
j_gene: TRBJ1-6; d_gene: .; v_gene: TRBV12-3/TRBV12-4; abundance: few; CDR3aa: CASSLNGLRSPLHF; CDR3nt: TGTGCCAGCAGTTTGAACGGACTGCGTTCACCCCTCCACTTT
j_gene: TRBJ1-1; d_gene: .; v_gene: TRBV29-1; abundance: .; CDR3aa: CSVRKDSNTEAFF; CDR3nt: TGCAGCGTTAGAAAGGACAGCAACACTGAAGCTTTCTTT
j_gene: TRBJ1-2; d_gene: .; v_gene: TRBV6-4; abundance: .; CDR3aa: CAIHREIIRYGYTF; CDR3nt: TGTGCCATCCACAGGGAGATAATAAGGTATGGCTACACCTTC
j_gene: TRBJ2-2; d_gene: TRBD2; v_gene: TRBV6-2/TRBV6-3; abundance: many; CDR3aa: CASSYTASGVTGELFF; CDR3nt: TGTGCCAGCAGTTACACCGCTAGCGGGGTGACCGGGGAGCTGTTTTTT
j_gene: TRBJ2-3; d_gene: .; v_gene: TRBV20-1; abundance: .; CDR3aa: CSARDPSGASTDTQYF; CDR3nt: TGCAGTGCTAGAGACCCCTCTGGCGCCTCGACAGATACGCAGTATTTT
j_gene: TRBJ1-6; d_gene: .; v_gene: TRBV19; abundance: many; CDR3aa: CASSIEGSYSYNSPLHF; CDR3nt: TGTGCCAGTAGTATAGAGGGATCCTACTCCTATAATTCACCCCTCCACTTT
j_gene: TRBJ1-2; d_gene: .; v_gene: TRBV19; abundance: many; CDR3aa: CASTEGGNGYTF; CDR3nt: TGTGCCAGTACGGAAGGGGGTAATGGCTACACCTTC
j_gene: TRBJ2-7; d_gene: .; v_gene: TRBV5-1; abundance: many; CDR3aa: CASGLRLDEQYF; CDR3nt: TGCGCCAGCGGTTTAAGGTTGGACGAGCAGTACTTC
j_gene: TRBJ1-6; d_gene: TRBD1; v_gene: TRBV10-3; abundance: few; CDR3aa: CAISEGTGVSPLHF; CDR3nt: TGTGCCATCAGTGAAGGGACAGGGGTTTCACCCCTCCACTTT
j_gene: TRBJ1-2; d_gene: TRBD1; v_gene: TRBV2; abundance: .; CDR3aa: CASSDQDRGYNYGYTF; CDR3nt: TGTGCCAGCAGTGATCAGGACAGGGGATATAACTATGGCTACACCTTC
j_gene: TRBJ1-3; d_gene: .; v_gene: TRBV29-1; abundance: .; CDR3aa: CSVDGTDGNTIYF; CDR3nt: TGCAGCGTTGACGGTACAGATGGAAACACCATATATTTT
j_gene: TRBJ1-6; d_gene: TRBD1; v_gene: TRBV5-8; abundance: few; CDR3aa: CASSLEGSGQLNSPLHF; CDR3nt: TGTGCCAGCAGCCTGGAGGGGTCGGGACAGCTTAATTCACCCCTCCACTTT
j_gene: TRBJ2-3; d_gene: TRBD1; v_gene: TRBV20-1; abundance: .; CDR3aa: CSAILRQGNGDTQYF; CDR3nt: TGCAGTGCTATCTTGCGACAGGGTAACGGGGATACGCAGTATTTT
j_gene: TRBJ2-1; d_gene: .; v_gene: TRBV19; abundance: many; CDR3aa: CASSTKTYNEQFF; CDR3nt: TGTGCCAGTAGTACCAAAACTTACAATGAGCAGTTCTTC
j_gene: TRBJ2-3; d_gene: TRBD1; v_gene: TRBV7-2; abundance: .; CDR3aa: CASSVGTGSDTQYF; CDR3nt: TGTGCCAGCAGCGTGGGGACAGGTTCAGATACGCAGTATTTT
j_gene: TRBJ2-2; d_gene: .; v_gene: TRBV7-2; abundance: .; CDR3aa: CASTPRGSPTNTGELFF; CDR3nt: TGTGCCAGCACCCCACGGGGCAGTCCCACGAACACCGGGGAGCTGTTTTTT
j_gene: TRBJ2-1; d_gene: TRBD1; v_gene: TRBV19; abundance: .; CDR3aa: CASSRGQGNYNEQFF; CDR3nt: TGTGCCAGTAGTAGGGGACAGGGGAACTACAATGAGCAGTTCTTC
j_gene: TRBJ1-2; d_gene: TRBD1; v_gene: TRBV9; abundance: few; CDR3aa: CASGLQGTNYGYTF; CDR3nt: TGTGCCAGCGGCTTACAGGGGACCAACTATGGCTACACCTTC
j_gene: TRBJ1-1; d_gene: .; v_gene: TRBV7-9; abundance: .; CDR3aa: CASSFLGRAGNTEAFF; CDR3nt: TGTGCCAGCAGCTTTCTGGGCAGGGCAGGGAACACTGAAGCTTTCTTT
j_gene: TRBJ2-3; d_gene: .; v_gene: TRBV24-1; abundance: many; CDR3aa: CATSEHLMTGTDTQYF; CDR3nt: TGTGCCACCAGTGAGCACCTCATGACAGGCACAGATACGCAGTATTTT
j_gene: TRBJ1-1; d_gene: .; v_gene: TRBV29-1; abundance: .; CDR3aa: CSVFLYNTEAFF; CDR3nt: TGCAGCGTTTTCCTCTATAACACTGAAGCTTTCTTT
j_gene: TRBJ1-1; d_gene: TRBD1; v_gene: TRBV5-1; abundance: many; CDR3aa: CASSLSGGPNTEAFF; CDR3nt: TGCGCCAGCAGCCTATCAGGGGGCCCGAACACTGAAGCTTTCTTT
j_gene: TRBJ1-2; d_gene: .; v_gene: TRBV4-1; abundance: many; CDR3aa: CASSPELGLLDGYTF; CDR3nt: TGCGCCAGCAGCCCCGAACTAGGCCTTTTGGATGGCTACACCTTC
j_gene: TRBJ1-6; d_gene: .; v_gene: TRBV12-3/TRBV12-4; abundance: few; CDR3aa: CASSLRYPPLHF; CDR3nt: TGTGCCAGCAGTTTGAGGTATCCACCCCTCCACTTT
j_gene: TRBJ1-1; d_gene: .; v_gene: TRBV20-1; abundance: .; CDR3aa: CSARDRMGMNTEAFF; CDR3nt: TGCAGTGCTAGAGATCGGATGGGGATGAACACTGAAGCTTTCTTT
j_gene: TRBJ2-1; d_gene: TRBD2; v_gene: TRBV9; abundance: .; CDR3aa: CASSFPPTSVGYNEQFF; CDR3nt: TGTGCCAGCAGCTTCCCCCCTACTAGCGTAGGCTACAATGAGCAGTTCTTC
j_gene: TRBJ2-7; d_gene: .; v_gene: TRBV11-3; abundance: .; CDR3aa: CASSRRQEGSYEQYF; CDR3nt: TGTGCCAGCAGCCGACGACAGGAGGGTAGCTACGAGCAGTACTTC